The 2 T cell receptor beta chains listed next were all sequenced from one sample in a study of graft-versus-host responses after intestinal transplantation. Assay: immunoSEQ multiplex PCR; the TCRdb copy retains only in-frame clones and omits some. The sample includes more than 100,000 clones, around 93% seen only once; the top ten take roughly 0.12%. Their antigens remain unidentified. Sample: unstimulated CD4+ T cells sorted from spleen or lymph node cells, taken before intestinal transplant. The receptors derive from a human donor who received an intestinal transplant.

V and J are TRBV19 and TRBJ1-5, with D unresolved. Trimming removed 1 base from V and 0 bases from J, with 7 bases in between. Germline CDR1 LNHDA, CDR2 SQIVND (reference sequence). This CDR3 spans 15 amino acids. CDR3 DNA sequence: TGTGCCAGTAGTATAGGAGGGTTTAGCAATCAGCCCCAGCATTTT. The encoded protein is CASSIGGFSNQPQHF.

This sequence joins TRBV5-5 and TRBJ2-5; 7 bases are shared with TRBD1. In germline, CDR1 is SGHKS, CDR2 YYEKEE (reference sequence). Trimming at V came to 4 bases and at J to 7 bases, leaving 10 bases not matched to a gene. The CDR3 loop spans 14 amino acids. CDR3 sequence reads: CASSITGTAGTQYF. CDR3 in DNA: TGTGCCAGCAGCATTACCGGGACAGCCGGGACCCAGTACTTC.